This TCR beta chain was retrieved from a study of glioma-infiltrating T cells after dendritic cell vaccination. The V and J ends lost 4 bases and 2 bases, in that order; junction bases with no gene match: 11. From germline, CDR1 is SGHNT and CDR2 YYREEE (reference sequence). This CDR3 spans 16 amino acids. Findings and caveats of the study: TCR clonality showed no direct relationship with survival. Patients with more pretreatment TILs had longer time to progression and survival.

About this clone itself: The target antigen is unknown.

The sample's time point: after dendritic cell vaccination, including at tumor progression/relapse. No glioblastoma patient carried an isocitrate dehydrogenase mutation. Primers: 60 V beta forward and 13 J beta reverse. Sequencing was performed with immunoSEQ multiplex PCR; in TCRdb, only in-frame clones are kept and a portion is missing. The data show about 110,000 clones, around 89% seen once. This chain joins TRBV5-4 and TRBJ1-2; 7 nucleotides match TRBD1. Source: blood, taken after dendritic cell vaccination. The source is a human donor with glioblastoma. CDR3 loop: CASSRNRGLMNYGYTF. CDR3 coding DNA: TGTGCCAGCAGCAGAAACAGGGGCCTGATGAACTATGGCTACACCTTC. The variable domain in full, with the rest retrieved from reference TRBV5-4 and TRBJ1-2, is ETGVTQSPTHLIKTRGQQVTLRCSSQSGHNTVSWYQQALGQGPQFIFQYYREEENGRGNFPPRFSGLQFPNYSSELNVNALELDDSALYLCASSRNRGLMNYGYTFGSGTRLTVV.